Each of the 10 T cell receptor beta chains below was sequenced from the same sample in a study of blood T cell repertoires in COVID-19. Repertoires were generated with immunoSEQ multiplex PCR, while TCRdb's copy carries only in-frame clones and drops some. In the table there are about 99,000 clones, roughly 78% of which are singletons. Sequenced material: peripheral blood. The source is an elderly woman with active or convalescent COVID-19.

The chain joins TRBV2 to TRBJ2-2; no reliable D call. The CDR3 consists of 15 residues. V gave up 1 base and J gave up 5 bases, with 11 bases separating them. In germline, CDR1 is SNHLY, CDR2 FYNNEI. CDR3 coding DNA: TGTGCCAGCAGTGAAGTTAGGAGTAGTACCGGGGAGCTGTTTTTT. Translation: CASSEVRSSTGELFF.

Only one count was recorded for this clone. The rearrangement joins TRBV7-6 to TRBJ1-1, with a weak D call TRBD1 (5 bases). The CDR3 is 15 residues long. Trimming removed 1 base from V and 8 bases from J, with 17 bases in between. The germline V gene has CDR1 SGHVS and CDR2 FNYEAQ. CDR3 sequence reads: CASSLGGGGGGEAFF. CDR3 sequence (DNA): TGTGCCAGCAGCTTAGGGGGCGGGGGAGGAGGAGAAGCTTTCTTT.

This clone was observed a handful of times. The chain couples TRBV27 to TRBJ2-7; maybe TRBD2 (5 bases). The ends were cut back, 4 bases at V and 0 bases at J, with 16 bases in the middle. This CDR3 region has 16 residues. Germline lookup yields CDR1 MNHEY and CDR2 SMNVEV (reference sequence). The CDR3 coding sequence is TGTGCCAGCAGTTCCATTCAGGTCGCGGGCTCCTACGAGCAGTACTTC. Its translation is CASSSIQVAGSYEQYF.

V and J are TRBV9 and TRBJ1-4; no clear D gene. Germline loops: CDR1 SGDLS, CDR2 YYNGEE. The CDR3 runs to 15 residues. V shed 0 bases and J shed 3 bases, with 9 bases lying between them. CDR3 region: CASSVGGTANEKLFF. CDR3 DNA: TGTGCCAGCAGCGTAGGCGGCACCGCTAATGAAAAACTGTTTTTT.

This sequence joins TRBV4-2 and TRBJ1-1, with TRBD1 as a possible D gene (5 bases). CDR1 is LGHNA, CDR2 YNFKEQ, per germline. The CDR3 consists of 14 residues. Trimming left V 1 base short and J 1 base short, with 7 bases between. CDR3 coding DNA: TGTGCCAGCAGCCAAGGCAGGGCGAACACTGAAGCTTTCTTT. Amino acid sequence: CASSQGRANTEAFF.

The rearrangement uses TRBV2 and TRBJ2-3, with 10 bases that match TRBD2. Germline CDR1 and CDR2: SNHLY and FYNNEI. The CDR3 length is 15 residues. V was pared by 4 bases and J by 6 bases, with 7 bases of the junction left unmatched. CDR3 DNA: TGTGCCAGCAGTGCGAATCTAGCGGGGGTGGATACGCAGTATTTT. The encoded protein is CASSANLAGVDTQYF.

This clone came up once. The chain links TRBV6-2 or TRBV6-3 to TRBJ1-5; 9 bases fit TRBD1. The V and J ends lost 2 bases and 6 bases, in that order; junction bases with no gene match: 11. CDR3 length: 17 amino acids. CDR1 is MNHEY, CDR2 SVGEGT, per germline. This CDR3 reads CASSYEPTGGRGQPQHF. Written as DNA, the CDR3 is TGTGCCAGCAGTTACGAACCCACAGGGGGCCGTGGTCAGCCCCAGCATTTT.

The chain links TRBV19 to TRBJ1-5; 7 bases are shared with TRBD1. The CDR3 is 16 amino acids. V was pared by 3 bases and J by 9 bases, with 14 bases of the junction left unmatched. Germline V gene lookup returns CDR1 LNHDA and CDR2 SQIVND (reference sequence). The chain's CDR3 is CASSITMTGKTGPQHF. CDR3 bases: TGTGCCAGTAGTATCACAATGACAGGGAAGACAGGGCCCCAGCATTTT.

This sequence joins TRBV9 and TRBJ2-7; TRBD2 agrees at 8 bases. The germline V gene has CDR1 SGDLS and CDR2 YYNGEE. This CDR3 spans 15 amino acids. With V trimmed by 3 bases and J by 3 bases, 8 bases remained unmatched. The CDR3 reads CASSASGTRSYEQYF. The CDR3 DNA reads as TGTGCCAGCAGCGCCTCCGGGACTAGGAGCTACGAGCAGTACTTC.

The gene calls are TRBV6-6 and TRBJ2-1; 7 nucleotides agree with TRBD1. The CDR3 has 11 residues. The germline V gene has CDR1 MNHNY and CDR2 SVGAGI (reference sequence). After removal of 2 bases from V and 12 bases from J, the junction contained 1 base not matched to a gene. CDR3 coding DNA: TGTGCCAGCAGTTACGGGACAGTGCAGTTCTTC. Its translation is CASSYGTVQFF.